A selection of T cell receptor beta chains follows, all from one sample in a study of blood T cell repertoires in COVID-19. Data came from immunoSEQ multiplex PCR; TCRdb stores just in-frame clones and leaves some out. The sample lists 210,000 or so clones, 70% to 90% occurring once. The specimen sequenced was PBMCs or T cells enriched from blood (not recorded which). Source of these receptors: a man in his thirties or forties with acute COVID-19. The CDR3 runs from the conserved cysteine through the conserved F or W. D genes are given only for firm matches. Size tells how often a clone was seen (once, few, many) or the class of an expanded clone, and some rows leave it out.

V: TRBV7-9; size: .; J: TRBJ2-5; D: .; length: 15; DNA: TGTGCCAGCAGCTTATCATCGGAGCGCCAAGAGACCCAGTACTTC; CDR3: CASSLSSERQETQYF
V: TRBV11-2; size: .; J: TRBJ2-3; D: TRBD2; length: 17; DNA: TGTGCCAGCAGCCAGACTATGCGGGGGGGAACCACAGATACGCAGTATTTT; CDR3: CASSQTMRGGTTDTQYF
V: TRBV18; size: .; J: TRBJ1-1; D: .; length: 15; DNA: TGTGCCAGCTCACCACCGCTTAGCGGGAACACTGAAGCTTTCTTT; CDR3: CASSPPLSGNTEAFF
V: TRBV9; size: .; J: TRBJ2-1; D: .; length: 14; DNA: TGTGCCAGCAGCGCTCTGTCGGAGAACAATGAGCAGTTCTTC; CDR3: CASSALSENNEQFF
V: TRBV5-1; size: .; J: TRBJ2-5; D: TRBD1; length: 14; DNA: TGCGCCAGCAGCCGGACAGGAGTGCAAGAGACCCAGTACTTC; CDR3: CASSRTGVQETQYF
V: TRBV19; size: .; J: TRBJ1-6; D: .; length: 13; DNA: TGTGCCAGTAGGACAATAGGTGGTTCACCCCTCCACTTT; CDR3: CASRTIGGSPLHF
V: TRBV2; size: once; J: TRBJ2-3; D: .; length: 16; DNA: TGTGCCAGCAGGAGAGAAGGGACAACTAGCACAGATACGCAGTATTTT; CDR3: CASRREGTTSTDTQYF
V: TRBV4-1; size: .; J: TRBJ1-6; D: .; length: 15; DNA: TGCGCCAGCAGCCACGAGAGACAGACTAATTCACCCCTCCACTTT; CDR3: CASSHERQTNSPLHF
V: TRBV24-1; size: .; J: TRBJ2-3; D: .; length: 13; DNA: TGTGCCACCAGTGATGCGTTCACAGATACGCAGTATTTT; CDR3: CATSDAFTDTQYF
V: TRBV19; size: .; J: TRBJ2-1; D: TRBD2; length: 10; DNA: TGTGCCAGTGGGACTACCGAGCAGTTCTTC; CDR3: CASGTTEQFF
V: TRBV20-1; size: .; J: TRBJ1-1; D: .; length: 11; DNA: TGCAGTGCTAGAGTTGCGGGGGAGCCTTTCTTT; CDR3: CSARVAGEPFF
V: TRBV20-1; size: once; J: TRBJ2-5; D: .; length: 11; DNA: TGCAGTGTGGCACTAGAAGAGACCCAGTACTTC; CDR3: CSVALEETQYF
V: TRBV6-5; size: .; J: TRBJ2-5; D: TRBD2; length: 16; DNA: TGTGCCAGCAGTTCAAACAAAGGACTAGCCCTCCAGACCCAGTACTTC; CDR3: CASSSNKGLALQTQYF
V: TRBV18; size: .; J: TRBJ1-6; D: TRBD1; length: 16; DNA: TGTGCCAGCTCACCGGCAGGGACAGGCTATAATTCACCCCTCCACTTT; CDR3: CASSPAGTGYNSPLHF
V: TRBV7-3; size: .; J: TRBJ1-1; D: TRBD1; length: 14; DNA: TGTGCCAGCAGCTTCGGACAGGGAGGTACTGAAGCTTTCTTT; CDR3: CASSFGQGGTEAFF
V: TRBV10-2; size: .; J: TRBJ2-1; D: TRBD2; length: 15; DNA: TGCGCCAGCAGAGAAAATAGCGGGGGGCGGAATGAGCAGTTCTTC; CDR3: CASRENSGGRNEQFF
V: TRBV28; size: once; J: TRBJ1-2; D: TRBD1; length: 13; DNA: TGTGCCAGCAGTTCCCCCAGGACAGGGGGCTACACCTTC; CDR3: CASSSPRTGGYTF
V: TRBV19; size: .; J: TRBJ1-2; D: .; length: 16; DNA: TGTGCCAGTAGTATACCCCAGGCGGGGTCCCTATATGGCTACACCTTC; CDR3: CASSIPQAGSLYGYTF
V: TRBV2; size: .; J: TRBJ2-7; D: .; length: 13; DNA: TGTGCCAGCATCCGGGACAAGGCAGGGGAGCAGTACTTC; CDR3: CASIRDKAGEQYF
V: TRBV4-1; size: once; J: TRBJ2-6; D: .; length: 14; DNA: TGCGCCAGCAGCCCGGTGTCTGGGGCCAACGTCCTGACTTTC; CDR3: CASSPVSGANVLTF
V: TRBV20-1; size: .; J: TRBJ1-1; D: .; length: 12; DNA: TGCAGTGCTAGTTGGGGGGGCACTGAAGCTTTCTTT; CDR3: CSASWGGTEAFF
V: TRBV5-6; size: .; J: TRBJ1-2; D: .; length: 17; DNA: TGTGCCAGCAGCTTGGAAGTTTGGGGCACAGCTAACTATGGCTACACCTTC; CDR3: CASSLEVWGTANYGYTF
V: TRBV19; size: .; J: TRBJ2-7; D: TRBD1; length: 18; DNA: TGTGCCAGTAGCCATCGGACAGGGGGCCTTCTAAGCTCCTACGAGCAGTACTTC; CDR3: CASSHRTGGLLSSYEQYF
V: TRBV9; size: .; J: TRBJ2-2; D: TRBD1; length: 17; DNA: TGTGCCAGCAGCGAATCCCGCCGACAGGGTCTTACCGGGGAGCTGTTTTTT; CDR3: CASSESRRQGLTGELFF
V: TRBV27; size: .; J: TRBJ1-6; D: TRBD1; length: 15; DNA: TGTGCCAGCAGTCCGATAGGACAGGGAGAATCACCCCTCCACTTT; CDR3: CASSPIGQGESPLHF
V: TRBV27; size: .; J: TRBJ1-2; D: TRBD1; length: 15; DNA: TGTGCCAGCAGCCCAGAGACAGGGGGAACTTATGGCTACACCTTC; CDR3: CASSPETGGTYGYTF
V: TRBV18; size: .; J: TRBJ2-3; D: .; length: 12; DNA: TGTGCCAGCTCACCAAGCGCAGATACGCAGTATTTT; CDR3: CASSPSADTQYF
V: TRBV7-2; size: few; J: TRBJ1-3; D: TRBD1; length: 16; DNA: TGTGCCACCCGTGGGGGACAGGGGGCTTCTGGAAACACCATATATTTT; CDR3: CATRGGQGASGNTIYF
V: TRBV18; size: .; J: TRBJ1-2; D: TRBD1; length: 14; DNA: TGTGCCAGCTCACCCGGGACAGGGAGTTATGGCTACACCTTC; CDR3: CASSPGTGSYGYTF
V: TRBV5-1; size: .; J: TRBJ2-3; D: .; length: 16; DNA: TGCGCCAGCAGCTTGTCGGGGGGCATTTTGACAGATACGCAGTATTTT; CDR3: CASSLSGGILTDTQYF
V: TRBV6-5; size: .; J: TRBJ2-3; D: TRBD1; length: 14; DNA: TGTGCCAGCAGACGGGACAGTAGCACAGATACGCAGTATTTT; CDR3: CASRRDSSTDTQYF
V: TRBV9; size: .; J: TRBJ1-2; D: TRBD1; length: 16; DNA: TGTGCCAGCAGCGTGGACGCAGGGGGCGCGGGCTATGGCTACACCTTC; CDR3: CASSVDAGGAGYGYTF
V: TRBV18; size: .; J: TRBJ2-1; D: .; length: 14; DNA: TGTGCCAGCTCACCAGGGACAACCACTTTCGAGCAGTTCTTC; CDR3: CASSPGTTTFEQFF
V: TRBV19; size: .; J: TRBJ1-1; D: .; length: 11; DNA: TGTGCCGCCATGAGGTTCACTGAAGCTTTCTTT; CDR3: CAAMRFTEAFF
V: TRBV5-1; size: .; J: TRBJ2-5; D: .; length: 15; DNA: TGCGCCAGCAGCTTGGTTCGTCAGGGGACGGAGACCCAGTACTTC; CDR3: CASSLVRQGTETQYF
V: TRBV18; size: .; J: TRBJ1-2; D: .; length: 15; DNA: TGTGCCAGCTCACCACGGATGGGGGGGGCGTATTTCTACACCTTC; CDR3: CASSPRMGGAYFYTF
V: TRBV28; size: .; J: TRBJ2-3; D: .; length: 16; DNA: TGTGCCAGCAGCCAGAGGGCCGGCGGGGGCACAGATACGCAGTATTTT; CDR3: CASSQRAGGGTDTQYF
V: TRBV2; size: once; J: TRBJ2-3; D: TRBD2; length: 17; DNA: TGTGCCAGCAGGGGACTAGCGGGGGGGAGTAGGGGAGATACGCAGTATTTT; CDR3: CASRGLAGGSRGDTQYF
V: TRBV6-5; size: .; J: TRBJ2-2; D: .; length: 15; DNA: TGTGCCAGCAGATCACAGTCCCTTGTCACCGGGGAGCTGTTTTTT; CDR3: CASRSQSLVTGELFF
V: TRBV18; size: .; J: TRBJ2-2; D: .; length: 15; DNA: TGTGCCAGCTCACCCTCCCAGGGAATCACCGGGGAGCTGTTTTTT; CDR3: CASSPSQGITGELFF